The source of this T cell receptor beta chain is a study of human T cells and chemical hapten exposure. As for the study in general: Each week of the roughly 26-week study, patients had diphenylcyclopropenone applied to the scalp. General observations from the study: Versus controls, significantly more large CDR3 similarity clusters arose from expanded TCRs.

The sample's time point: patch test 1, 2 weeks after DPC sensitization. Treatment meaning: therapeutic diphenylcyclopropenone sensitization with weekly scalp DPC. Concerning this clonotype itself: The antigen is undetermined.

With V trimmed by 6 bases and J by 4 bases, 9 bases remained unmatched. Germline V gene data show CDR1 as MDHEN and CDR2 as SYDVKM. The CDR3 is 15 residues long. Unique molecular identifiers were attached to individual cDNA molecules during library preparation. Using its own MiXCR run on the RACE reads, TCRdb lists one record per CDR3 protein. The sample lists about 360,000 distinct CDR3 sequences; about 4.4% were seen once. This clonotype originated in a woman in her fifties or sixties with alopecia areata. Some clones in this sample may be carry-over from other donors' samples. The chain recombines TRBV28 with TRBJ2-5; TRBD1 agrees at 9 bases. The sample in question was whole blood, obtained in connection with sensitization to the hapten diphenylcyclopropenone (DPC). CDR3 nucleotides: TGTGCCAGCAGCCCGCCCACAGGGGGCGCAGAGACCCAGTACTTC. This sequence encodes CASSPPTGGAETQYF.